This T cell receptor beta chain was sequenced for a study of PD-L1 blockade in urothelial cancer. On the study more broadly: In the patient group, about 85% of the roughly 29 were males with bladder-origin urothelial cancer. Reported median T cell count for blood samples was roughly 140,000.

Time point given: peripheral blood 6 weeks after treatment start. Patient sample counts ranged from 1 to 8, pretreatment and on-treatment. The assay was immunoSEQ multiplex PCR, and TCRdb's table has in-frame clones only and misses some. The sample contains about 43,000 clones, about four fifths of which appear only once. Trimming removed 7 bases at V and 1 base at J, with 11 bases between. This CDR3 comprises 14 residues. Germline CDR1 is MNHNS and CDR2 is SASEGT. Source: PBMCs, taken around atezolizumab (anti-PD-L1) treatment. The chain carries TRBV6-1 and TRBJ1-3; maybe TRBD1 (5 bases). The source of this sequence is a man in his 60s with urothelial cancer. The CDR3 nucleotides read TGTGCCAGCATCCAGACAGCGTCTGGAAACACCATATATTTT. This sequence encodes CASIQTASGNTIYF.